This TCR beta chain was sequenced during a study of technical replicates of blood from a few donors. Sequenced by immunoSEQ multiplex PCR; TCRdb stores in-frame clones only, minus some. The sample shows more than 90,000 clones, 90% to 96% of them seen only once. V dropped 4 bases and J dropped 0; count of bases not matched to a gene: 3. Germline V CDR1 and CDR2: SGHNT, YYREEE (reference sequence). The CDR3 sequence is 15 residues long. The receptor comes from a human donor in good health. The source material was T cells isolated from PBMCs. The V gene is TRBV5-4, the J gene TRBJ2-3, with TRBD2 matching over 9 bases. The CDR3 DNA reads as TGTGCCAGCAGCCGCGGGGGGGCAAGCACAGATACGCAGTATTTT. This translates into CASSRGGASTDTQYF.